Below are 7 T cell receptor beta chains sequenced from a single sample in a study of blood T cell repertoires in COVID-19. Some clones are missing from TCRdb's copy, which holds only in-frame ones; the method was immunoSEQ multiplex PCR. The repertoire holds more than 150,000 clones, approximately 87% seen once, with roughly 2.5% in the top ten. The sample consisted of peripheral blood. These receptor sequences come from a man aged 35-49 years with active or convalescent COVID-19.

This chain joins TRBV6-5 and TRBJ1-2; D possibly corresponds to TRBD1 (6 bases). Germline-derived CDR1 and CDR2 are MNHEY and SVGAGI. The CDR3 is 11 amino acids. V gave up 8 bases and J gave up 3 bases, with 7 bases separating them. CDR3 nucleotides: TGTGCCAGCCGGACAGACTATGGCTACACCTTC. This sequence encodes CASRTDYGYTF.

This clone was found once. The chain joins TRBV4-2 to TRBJ2-1, with 9 bases lining up with TRBD1. V lost 4 bases and J lost 7; bases outside the gene matches: 11. Germline V lookup: CDR1 LGHNA, CDR2 YNFKEQ. This CDR3 comprises 16 residues. The CDR3, as DNA: TGTGCCAGCAGCCTGAACCGCCAGGACAGGGGAAATGAGCAGTTCTTC. This gives the protein CASSLNRQDRGNEQFF.

This rearrangement joins TRBV15 to TRBJ1-6; no firm D call. The germline V gene has CDR1 LNHNV and CDR2 YYDKDF (reference sequence). Trimming took off 0 bases at V and 6 bases at J, with 12 bases between the two ends. The CDR3 has 16 amino acids. The CDR3: CATSRDPGNPNSPLHF. In DNA, the CDR3 is TGTGCCACCAGCAGAGACCCGGGAAACCCTAATTCACCCCTCCACTTT.

The chain links TRBV5-1 to TRBJ1-6; D unresolved. Trimming left V 3 bases short and J 1 base short, with 8 bases between. In germline, CDR1 is SGHRS, CDR2 YFSETQ. This CDR3 is built from 15 residues. CDR3 region: CASSYRDSYNSPLHF. In nucleotides, the CDR3 is TGCGCCAGCAGCTACCGGGATTCCTATAATTCACCCCTCCACTTT.

The chain combines TRBV9 with TRBJ2-2, with TRBD2 matching 9 bases. Germline CDR1 and CDR2: SGDLS and YYNGEE. The CDR3 length is 16 residues. V dropped 0 bases and J dropped 1; count of bases not matched to a gene: 1. CDR3 DNA: TGTGCCAGCAGCGTAGTGACTAGCGGGAACACCGGGGAGCTGTTTTTT. It translates to CASSVVTSGNTGELFF.

V and J are TRBV6-2 or TRBV6-3 and TRBJ1-1, with TRBD1 matching 8 bases. V was pared by 2 bases and J by 11 bases, with 7 bases of the junction left unmatched. In germline, CDR1 is MNHEY, CDR2 SVGEGT. The CDR3 contains 13 residues. CDR3 nucleotides: TGTGCCAGCAGTTACCGAATGACAGGGGATGCTTTCTTT. Its protein product is CASSYRMTGDAFF.

The chain has TRBV7-2 and TRBJ1-4, with D possibly being TRBD1 (5 bases). Trimming removed 3 bases at V and 12 bases at J, with 11 bases between. The germline V gene encodes CDR1 SGHTA and CDR2 FQGNSA. CDR3 length: 12 amino acids. CDR3 residues: CASSFVGGELFF. The CDR3 DNA reads TGTGCCAGCAGCTTCGTCGGGGGGGAACTGTTTTTT. The full variable domain, rest sourced from reference TRBV7-2 and TRBJ1-4, is GAGVSQSPSNKVTEKGKDVELRCDPISGHTALYWYRQSLGQGLEFLIYFQGNSAPDKSGLPSDRFSAERTGGSVSTLTIQRTQQEDSAVYLCASSFVGGELFFGSGTQLSVL.